This TCR beta chain was profiled in a study of T cell responses to AZD1222 COVID-19 vaccine. Clones were sequenced by immunoSEQ multiplex PCR, and TCRdb holds only the in-frame ones, with some missing. The sample consists of roughly 120,000 clones, 91% of them appearing once. Findings and limits, study-wide: Donors skewed white British and female; clonal diversity was possibly underestimated. Spike-specific TCR breadth and depth went up after people got two AZD1222 doses.

Details on this clone: The antigen remains unidentified.

The TCR was taken from an adult in good health. The input for sequencing was peripheral blood, taken on day 0 of AZD1222 vaccination.

The CDR3 protein is CASSISPGRGSYEQYF. CDR3 coding DNA: TGTGCCAGTAGTATCTCCCCCGGGAGAGGCTCCTACGAGCAGTACTTC. The rearrangement joins TRBV19 to TRBJ2-7, with a possible D match to TRBD2 (6 bases). Trimming removed 3 bases at V and 0 bases at J, with 15 bases between. Germline CDR1 LNHDA, CDR2 SQIVND (reference sequence). The CDR3 is made up of 16 amino acids.